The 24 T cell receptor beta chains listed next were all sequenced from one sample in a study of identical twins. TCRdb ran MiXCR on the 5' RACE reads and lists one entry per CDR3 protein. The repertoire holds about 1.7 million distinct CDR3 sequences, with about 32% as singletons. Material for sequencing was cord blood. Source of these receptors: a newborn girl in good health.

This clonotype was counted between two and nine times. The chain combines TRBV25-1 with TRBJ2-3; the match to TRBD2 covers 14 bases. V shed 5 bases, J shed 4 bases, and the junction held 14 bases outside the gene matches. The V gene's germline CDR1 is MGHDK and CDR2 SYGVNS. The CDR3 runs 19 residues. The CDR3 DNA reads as TGTGCCAGCAGTCCAATTACCTTCCCGGGACTAGCGGGAGCAGATACGCAGTATTTT. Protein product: CASSPITFPGLAGADTQYF. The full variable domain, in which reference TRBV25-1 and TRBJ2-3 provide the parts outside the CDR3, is EADIYQTPRYLVIGTGKKITLECSQTMGHDKMYWYQQDPGMELHLIHYSYGVNSTEKGDLSSESTVSRIRTEHFPLTLESARPSHTSQYLCASSPITFPGLAGADTQYFGPGTRLTVL.

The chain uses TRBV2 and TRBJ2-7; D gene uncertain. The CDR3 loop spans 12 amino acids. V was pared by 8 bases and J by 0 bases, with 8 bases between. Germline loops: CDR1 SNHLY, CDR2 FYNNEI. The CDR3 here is CASEQSSYEQYF. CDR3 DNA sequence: TGTGCCAGCGAACAGAGCTCCTACGAGCAGTACTTC.

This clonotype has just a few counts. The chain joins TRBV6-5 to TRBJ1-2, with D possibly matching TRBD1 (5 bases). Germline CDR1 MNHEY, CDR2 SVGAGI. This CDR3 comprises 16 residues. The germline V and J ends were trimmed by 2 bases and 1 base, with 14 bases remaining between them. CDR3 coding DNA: TGTGCCAGCAGTTACCCGGTGGACACCTTTAACTATGGCTACACCTTC. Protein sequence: CASSYPVDTFNYGYTF.

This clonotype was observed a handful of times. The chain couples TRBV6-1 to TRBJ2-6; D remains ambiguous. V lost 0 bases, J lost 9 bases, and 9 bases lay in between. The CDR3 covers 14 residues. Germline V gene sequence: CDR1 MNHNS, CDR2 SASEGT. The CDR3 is CASSEALRRNVLTF. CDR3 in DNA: TGTGCCAGCAGTGAAGCGCTTCGTCGCAACGTCCTGACTTTC.

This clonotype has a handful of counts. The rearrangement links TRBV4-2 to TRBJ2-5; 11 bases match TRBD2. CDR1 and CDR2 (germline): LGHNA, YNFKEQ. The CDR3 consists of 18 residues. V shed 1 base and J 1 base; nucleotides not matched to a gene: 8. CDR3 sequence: CASSQAYPSGRLQETQYF. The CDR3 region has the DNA TGTGCCAGCAGCCAAGCCTATCCTAGCGGGAGGCTCCAAGAGACCCAGTACTTC.

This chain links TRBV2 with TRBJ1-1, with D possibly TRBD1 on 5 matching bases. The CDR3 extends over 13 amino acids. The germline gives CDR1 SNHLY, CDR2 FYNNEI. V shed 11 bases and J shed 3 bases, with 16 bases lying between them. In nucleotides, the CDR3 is TGTGCCCGAGCTGCAGGGAAGGACACTGAAGCTTTCTTT. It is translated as CARAAGKDTEAFF.

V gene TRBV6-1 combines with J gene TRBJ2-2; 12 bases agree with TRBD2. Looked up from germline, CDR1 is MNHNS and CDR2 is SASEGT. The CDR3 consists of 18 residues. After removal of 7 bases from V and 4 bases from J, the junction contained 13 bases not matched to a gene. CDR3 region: CASTNGFLAGGVTGELFF. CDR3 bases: TGTGCCAGCACCAACGGGTTTCTAGCGGGAGGGGTCACCGGGGAGCTGTTTTTT.

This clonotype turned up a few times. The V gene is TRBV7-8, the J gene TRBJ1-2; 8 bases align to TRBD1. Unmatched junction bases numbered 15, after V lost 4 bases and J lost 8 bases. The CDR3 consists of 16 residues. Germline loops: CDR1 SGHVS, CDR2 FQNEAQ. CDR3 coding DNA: TGTGCCAGCAGCTCCACCTTTGGACAGGGTGCTTCAGGCTACACCTTC. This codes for CASSSTFGQGASGYTF.

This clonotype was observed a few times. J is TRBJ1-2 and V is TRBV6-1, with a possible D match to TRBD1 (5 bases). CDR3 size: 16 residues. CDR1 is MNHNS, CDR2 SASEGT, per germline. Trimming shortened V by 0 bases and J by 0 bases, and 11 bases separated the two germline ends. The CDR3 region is CASSEAGPGSNYGYTF. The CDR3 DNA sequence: TGTGCCAGCAGTGAAGCGGGGCCGGGTTCTAACTATGGCTACACCTTC.

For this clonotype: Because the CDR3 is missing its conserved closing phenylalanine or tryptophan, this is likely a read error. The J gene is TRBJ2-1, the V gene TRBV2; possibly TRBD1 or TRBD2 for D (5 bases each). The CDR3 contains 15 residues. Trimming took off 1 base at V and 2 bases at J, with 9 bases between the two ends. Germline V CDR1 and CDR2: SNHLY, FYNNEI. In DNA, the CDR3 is TGTGCCAGCAGTGAAGGAGGGGCCCCCTACAATGAGCAGTTCTCC. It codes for CASSEGGAPYNEQFS.

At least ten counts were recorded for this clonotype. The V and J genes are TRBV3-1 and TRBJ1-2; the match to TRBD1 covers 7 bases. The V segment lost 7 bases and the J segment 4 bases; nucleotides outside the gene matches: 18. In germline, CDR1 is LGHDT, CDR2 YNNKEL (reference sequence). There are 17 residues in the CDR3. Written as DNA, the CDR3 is TGTGCCAGCACTGGGGTGACAGGGAGCGGTTGGAGCTATGGCTACACCTTC. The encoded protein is CASTGVTGSGWSYGYTF.

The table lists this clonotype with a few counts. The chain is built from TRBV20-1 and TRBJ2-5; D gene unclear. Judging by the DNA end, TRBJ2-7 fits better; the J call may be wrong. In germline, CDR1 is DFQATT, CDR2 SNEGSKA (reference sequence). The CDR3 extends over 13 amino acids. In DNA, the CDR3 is TGCAGTGCTAGGGCTCAGGTTGGCTACGAGCAGTACTTC. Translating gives CSARAQVGYEQYF.

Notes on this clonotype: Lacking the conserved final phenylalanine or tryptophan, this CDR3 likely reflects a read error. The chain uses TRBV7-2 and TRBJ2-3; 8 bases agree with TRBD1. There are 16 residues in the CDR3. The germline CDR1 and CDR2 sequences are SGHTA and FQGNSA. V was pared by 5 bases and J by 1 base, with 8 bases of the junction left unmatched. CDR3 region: CASSPRTGGRTDTQYL. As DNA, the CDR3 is TGTGCCAGCAGCCCACGAACAGGGGGACGCACAGATACGCAGTATTTA.

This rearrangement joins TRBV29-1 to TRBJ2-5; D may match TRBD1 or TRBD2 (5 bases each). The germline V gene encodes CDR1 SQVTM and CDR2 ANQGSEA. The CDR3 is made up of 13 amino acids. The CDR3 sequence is CCGKRAGKETQYF. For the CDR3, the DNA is TGCTGCGGCAAGAGGGCAGGGAAAGAGACCCAGTACTTC.

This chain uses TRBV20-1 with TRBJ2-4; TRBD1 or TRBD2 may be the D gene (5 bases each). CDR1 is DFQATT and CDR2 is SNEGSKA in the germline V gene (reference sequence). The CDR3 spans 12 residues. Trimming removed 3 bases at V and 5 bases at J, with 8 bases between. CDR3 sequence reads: CSASSGQNIQYF. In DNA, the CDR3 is TGCAGTGCTAGCTCGGGGCAAAACATTCAGTACTTC.

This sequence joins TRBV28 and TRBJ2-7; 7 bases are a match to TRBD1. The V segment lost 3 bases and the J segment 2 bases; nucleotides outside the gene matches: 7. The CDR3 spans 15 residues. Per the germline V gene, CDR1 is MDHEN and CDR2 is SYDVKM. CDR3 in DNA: TGTGCCAGCAGTTTTGAGGGGGCTAGCCCCTACGAGCAGTACTTC. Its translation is CASSFEGASPYEQYF.

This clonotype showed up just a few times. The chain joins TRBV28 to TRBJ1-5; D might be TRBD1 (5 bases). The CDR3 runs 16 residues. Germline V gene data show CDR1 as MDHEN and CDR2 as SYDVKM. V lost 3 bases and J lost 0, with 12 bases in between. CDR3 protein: CASSFYEGYSNQPQHF. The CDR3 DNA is TGTGCCAGCAGTTTTTATGAGGGGTATAGCAATCAGCCCCAGCATTTT.

The CDR3 coding sequence is TGCGCCAGCGAGCCGACCGGGACAGGGGTTTTTTACGAGCAGTACTTC. Its protein is CASEPTGTGVFYEQYF. The rearrangement links TRBV5-1 to TRBJ2-4; 10 positions agree with TRBD1. With the DNA end fitting TRBJ2-7 better, the J assignment may be wrong. The CDR3 extends over 16 amino acids. Per the germline V gene, CDR1 is SGHRS and CDR2 is YFSETQ.

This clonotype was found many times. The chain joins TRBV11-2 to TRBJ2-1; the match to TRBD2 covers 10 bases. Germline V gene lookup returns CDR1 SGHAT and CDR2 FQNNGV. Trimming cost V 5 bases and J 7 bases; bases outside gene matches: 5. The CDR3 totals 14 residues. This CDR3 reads CASSRMTSGNEQFF. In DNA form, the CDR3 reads TGTGCCAGCAGCCGAATGACTAGCGGGAATGAGCAGTTCTTC.

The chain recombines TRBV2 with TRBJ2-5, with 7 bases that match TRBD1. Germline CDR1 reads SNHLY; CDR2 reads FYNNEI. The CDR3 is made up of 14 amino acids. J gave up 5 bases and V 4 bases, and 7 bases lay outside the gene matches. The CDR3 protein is CASSVATGSETQYF. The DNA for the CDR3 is TGTGCCAGCAGTGTAGCGACAGGGTCGGAGACCCAGTACTTC. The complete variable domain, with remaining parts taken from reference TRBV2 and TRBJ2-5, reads EPEVTQTPSHQVTQMGQEVILRCVPISNHLYFYWYRQILGQKVEFLVSFYNNEISEKSEIFDDQFSVERPDGSNFTLKIRSTKLEDSAMYFCASSVATGSETQYFGPGTRLLVL.

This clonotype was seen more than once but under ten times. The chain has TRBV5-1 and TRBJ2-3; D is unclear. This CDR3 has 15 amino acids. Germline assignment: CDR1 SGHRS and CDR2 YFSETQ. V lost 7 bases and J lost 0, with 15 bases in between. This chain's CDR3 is CASASASDSTDTQYF. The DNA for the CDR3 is TGCGCCAGCGCCTCGGCCAGCGATAGCACAGATACGCAGTATTTT.

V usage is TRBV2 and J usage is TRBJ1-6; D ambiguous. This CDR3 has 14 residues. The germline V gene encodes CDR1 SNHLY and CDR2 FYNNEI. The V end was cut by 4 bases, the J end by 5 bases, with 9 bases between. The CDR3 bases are TGTGCCAGCAGTGGACAAATCAATAATTCACCCCTCCACTTT. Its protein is CASSGQINNSPLHF.

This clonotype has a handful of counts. The CDR3 region has the DNA TGTGCCAGCTCACCAGATTCCAGACGGGGATACAATGAGCAGTTCTTC. It translates to CASSPDSRRGYNEQFF. This chain links TRBV18 with TRBJ2-1; a possible D gene is TRBD2 (5 bases). V shed 2 bases and J shed 4 bases, with 15 bases lying between them. The CDR3 is 16 amino acids. CDR1 is KGHSH and CDR2 is LQKENI in the germline V gene.

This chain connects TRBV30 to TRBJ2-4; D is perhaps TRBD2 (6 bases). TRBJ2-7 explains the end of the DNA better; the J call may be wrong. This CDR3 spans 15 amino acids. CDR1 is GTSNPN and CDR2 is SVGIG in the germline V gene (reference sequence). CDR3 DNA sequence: TGTGCCTGCAGACCCGTTCGGGGGTTAGACTACGAGCAGTACTTC. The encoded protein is CACRPVRGLDYEQYF.